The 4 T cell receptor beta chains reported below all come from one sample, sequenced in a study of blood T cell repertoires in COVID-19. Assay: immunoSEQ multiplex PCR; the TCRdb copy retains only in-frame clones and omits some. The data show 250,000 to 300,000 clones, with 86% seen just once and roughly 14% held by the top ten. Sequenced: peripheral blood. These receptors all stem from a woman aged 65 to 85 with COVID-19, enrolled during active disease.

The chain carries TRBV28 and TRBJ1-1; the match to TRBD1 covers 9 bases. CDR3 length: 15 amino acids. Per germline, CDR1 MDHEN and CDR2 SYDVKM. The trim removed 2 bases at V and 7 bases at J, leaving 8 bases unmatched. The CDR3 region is CASSLIGQGTGEAFF. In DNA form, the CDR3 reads TGTGCCAGCAGTTTAATTGGACAGGGGACGGGTGAAGCTTTCTTT.

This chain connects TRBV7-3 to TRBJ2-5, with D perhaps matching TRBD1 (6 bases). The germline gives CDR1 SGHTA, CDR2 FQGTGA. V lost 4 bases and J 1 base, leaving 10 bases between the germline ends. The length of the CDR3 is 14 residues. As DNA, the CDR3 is TGTGCCAGCAGCTCCACGGACAGCCAAGAGACCCAGTACTTC. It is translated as CASSSTDSQETQYF.

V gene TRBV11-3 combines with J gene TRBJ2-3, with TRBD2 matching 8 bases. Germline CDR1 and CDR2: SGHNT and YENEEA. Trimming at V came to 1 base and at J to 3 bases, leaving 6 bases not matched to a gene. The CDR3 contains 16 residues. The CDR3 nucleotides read TGTGCCAGCAGCTTAGGGGCCGCGGGGGGTACAGATACGCAGTATTTT. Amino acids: CASSLGAAGGTDTQYF. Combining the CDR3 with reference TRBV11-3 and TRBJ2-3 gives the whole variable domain EAGVVQSPRYKIIEKKQPVAFWCNPISGHNTLYWYLQNLGQGPELLIRYENEEAVDDSQLPKDRFSAERLKGVDSTLKIQPAELGDSAVYLCASSLGAAGGTDTQYFGPGTRLTVL.

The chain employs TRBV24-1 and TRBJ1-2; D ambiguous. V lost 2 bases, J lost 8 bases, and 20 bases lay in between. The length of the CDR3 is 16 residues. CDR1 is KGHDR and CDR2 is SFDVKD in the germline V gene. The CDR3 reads CATSDSDVREGRGYTF. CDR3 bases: TGTGCCACCAGTGATTCGGACGTCCGGGAGGGTAGAGGCTACACCTTC.